The 16 T cell receptor beta chains in this list originate from one sample, sequenced in a study of blood T cell repertoires in COVID-19. Repertoires were generated with immunoSEQ multiplex PCR, while TCRdb's copy carries only in-frame clones and drops some. This table holds 150,000 to 190,000 clones, around 83% found once. Sample: peripheral blood. Receptors were obtained from a woman in her forties or fifties with acute or convalescent COVID-19.

The chain couples TRBV25-1 to TRBJ1-2; 12 bases align to TRBD1. V was pared by 8 bases and J by 7 bases, with 11 bases of the junction left unmatched. Per germline, CDR1 MGHDK and CDR2 SYGVNS. This CDR3 region has 15 residues. As DNA, the CDR3 is TGTGCCAGCCGTGGGACAGGGGGCGCATCGGGTGGCTACACCTTC. Translating gives CASRGTGGASGGYTF.

Only one count was recorded for this clone. The chain is built from TRBV9 and TRBJ2-1, with TRBD2 matching over 11 bases. Germline assignment: CDR1 SGDLS and CDR2 YYNGEE. The CDR3 has 16 residues. V trimming: 5 bases; J trimming: 3 bases; junction bases outside the gene matches: 7. The CDR3 sequence: CASSYTGTSGYNEQFF. The CDR3 DNA reads TGTGCCAGCAGTTATACCGGGACTAGCGGCTACAATGAGCAGTTCTTC.

Note on this clone: The junction differs from germline at one of its ends, possibly a read error. This sequence joins TRBV19 and TRBJ2-2; perhaps TRBD1 as D (6 bases). Germline V gene sequence: CDR1 LNHDA, CDR2 SQIVND (reference sequence). The CDR3 spans 14 residues. In DNA, the CDR3 is TGTGCCAGTGGTATGAACAGGGACACCGGGGAGCTGTTTTTT. Translating gives CASGMNRDTGELFF.

V usage is TRBV9 and J usage is TRBJ2-7; 14 bases are shared with TRBD2. CDR3 length equals 20 residues. Germline CDR1 is SGDLS and CDR2 is YYNGEE. Trimming removed 2 bases from V and 2 bases from J; junction bases left unmatched: 15. The CDR3 reads CASSVGNPSRLAGGTYEQYF. CDR3 DNA sequence: TGTGCCAGCAGCGTCGGAAACCCCTCAAGACTAGCGGGGGGGACCTACGAGCAGTACTTC.

The V and J genes are TRBV27 and TRBJ1-2; maybe TRBD1 (5 bases). The V end was cut by 8 bases, the J end by 4 bases, with 11 bases between. This CDR3 has 12 amino acids. Germline assignment: CDR1 MNHEY and CDR2 SMNVEV (reference sequence). CDR3 coding DNA: TGTGCCAGCGTGACAGCGCCCTATGGCTACACCTTC. It specifies CASVTAPYGYTF.

The chain combines TRBV7-9 with TRBJ1-5, with D uncertain. CDR1 and CDR2 from the germline V gene are SEHNR and FQNEAQ (reference sequence). Trimming cost V 5 bases and J 6 bases, with 8 bases left between them. This CDR3 contains 12 residues. CDR3 residues: CASSAGGQPQHF. CDR3 nucleotide sequence: TGTGCCAGCAGCGCCGGAGGTCAGCCCCAGCATTTT.

The gene calls are TRBV28 and TRBJ2-1; tentative D call: TRBD2 (6 bases). The V and J ends lost 5 bases and 5 bases respectively, with 16 bases between them. This CDR3 is built from 15 residues. The germline V gene has CDR1 MDHEN and CDR2 SYDVKM. CDR3 amino acids: CASSNPGALNNEQFF. The CDR3 DNA is TGTGCCAGCAGTAACCCGGGAGCGCTAAACAATGAGCAGTTCTTC.

This clone was seen ten or more times. This chain uses TRBV27 with TRBJ2-7; TRBD2 might be the D (5 bases). Germline assignment: CDR1 MNHEY and CDR2 SMNVEV (reference sequence). The germline V and J ends were trimmed by 0 bases and 4 bases, with 7 bases remaining between them. The CDR3 has 13 amino acids. The DNA of the CDR3 is TGTGCCAGCAGTTTATCCGGGAAGTACGAGCAGTACTTC. Translated: CASSLSGKYEQYF.

The chain employs TRBV7-2 and TRBJ2-7, with a weak D call TRBD1 (5 bases). The CDR3 spans 14 residues. The V gene's germline CDR1 is SGHTA and CDR2 FQGNSA. Trimming shortened V by 2 bases and J by 5 bases, and 13 bases separated the two germline ends. This chain's CDR3 is CASSLSRDYHEQYF. As DNA, the CDR3 is TGTGCCAGCAGCTTATCCAGGGATTACCACGAGCAGTACTTC.

The V call is TRBV2, the J call TRBJ1-5, with TRBD1 identical over 7 bases. The CDR3 is 16 amino acids. The germline V gene has CDR1 SNHLY and CDR2 FYNNEI. Trimming took 1 base from V and 0 from J; bases not matched to a gene: 3. CDR3 residues: CASSEDWTGSNQPQHF. CDR3 DNA: TGTGCCAGCAGTGAAGACTGGACAGGTAGCAATCAGCCCCAGCATTTT.

This CDR3 reads CASKPQGWDEKLFF. DNA of the CDR3: TGTGCCAGCAAACCGCAGGGCTGGGATGAAAAACTGTTTTTT. V gene TRBV2 combines with J gene TRBJ1-4; TRBD1 might be the D (5 bases). Trimming took off 7 bases at V and 6 bases at J, with 15 bases between the two ends. CDR3 length equals 14 residues. The germline CDR1 and CDR2 sequences are SNHLY and FYNNEI.

This clone was counted a few times. V gene TRBV4-1 combines with J gene TRBJ2-7; tentative D call: TRBD2 (6 bases). V lost 2 bases, J lost 3 bases, and 20 bases lay in between. The CDR3 consists of 17 residues. The germline CDR1 and CDR2 sequences are MGHRA and YSYEKL. The CDR3 sequence is CASSQQWPGAEGYEQYF. For the CDR3, the DNA is TGCGCCAGCAGCCAACAGTGGCCGGGCGCGGAGGGCTACGAGCAGTACTTC.

The rearrangement joins TRBV6-5 to TRBJ1-3, with D unclear. This CDR3 is built from 15 residues. Looked up from germline, CDR1 is MNHEY and CDR2 is SVGAGI. Trimming cost V 6 bases and J 0 bases, with 12 bases left between them. The CDR3 sequence is CASSLGAYSGNTIYF. In DNA form, the CDR3 reads TGTGCCAGCAGCCTAGGAGCCTACTCTGGAAACACCATATATTTT.

The rearrangement joins TRBV28 to TRBJ1-2, with 7 bases identical to TRBD1. This CDR3 is 16 amino acids long. Germline-derived CDR1 and CDR2 are MDHEN and SYDVKM. V lost 2 bases, J lost 2 bases, and 8 bases stayed unmatched. The CDR3 DNA sequence: TGTGCCAGCAGTTTAGCCCCCGGACAGGAAAACTATGGCTACACCTTC. It yields the protein CASSLAPGQENYGYTF.

In its sample, this clone was seen once. The chain has TRBV6-5 and TRBJ2-2, with D perhaps matching TRBD1 (5 bases). Germline values: CDR1 MNHEY, CDR2 SVGAGI. Trimming removed 6 bases from V and 1 base from J, with 12 bases in between. The CDR3 runs to 15 residues. The CDR3 DNA sequence: TGTGCCAGCAGCGTCCAGGGTGGGAACACCGGGGAGCTGTTTTTT. The encoded protein is CASSVQGGNTGELFF.

The V gene is TRBV15, the J gene TRBJ1-1; 7 bases are a match to TRBD1. The CDR3 covers 14 residues. The J segment lost 5 bases and the V segment lost 2 bases, leaving 5 bases of the junction unmatched. Germline CDR1 is LNHNV and CDR2 is YYDKDF (reference sequence). CDR3 sequence (DNA): TGTGCCACCAGCAGAAAAACAGGGGATACTGAAGCTTTCTTT. The encoded protein is CATSRKTGDTEAFF.